This T cell receptor (beta chain) was documented in a study of early T cells in non-severe SARS-CoV-2 infection. On the study more broadly: Chains from this unsorted whole-blood bulk RNA could not be paired.

Unique molecular identifier tags were affixed to discrete cDNA molecules. One entry per CDR3 protein, called by TCRdb with MiXCR from the 5' RACE reads. The data show about 70,000 distinct CDR3 sequences, about 5% seen once. Findings of the study overall: Anti-spike CD8 responses were favored by VDJdb matching, which missed private and CD4 specificities.

This clonotype showed up just a few times. Its antigen remains unknown. V lost 3 bases and J lost 4, with 19 bases in between. CDR1 DFQATT and CDR2 SNEGSKA come from the germline V gene (reference sequence). This CDR3 contains 15 residues. The V call is TRBV20-1, the J call TRBJ2-7; TRBD2 might be the D (5 bases). The input for sequencing was whole blood, taken at baseline. This receptor was taken from an adult who was a healthcare worker with PCR-confirmed SARS-CoV-2 infection or an uninfected control (not recorded which). For the CDR3, the DNA is TGCAGTGCTAGGGCCGCGGGCCGAGCATGGTACGAGCAGTACTTC. Translation: CSARAAGRAWYEQYF.